This is a list of T cell receptor beta chains from one sample in a study of blood T cell repertoires in COVID-19. The method was immunoSEQ multiplex PCR; TCRdb's version includes in-frame clones alone and lacks a portion of them. The table has 200,000 to 300,000 clones, 80% to 90% seen once. Sequenced input: peripheral blood. These receptors all come from a woman in her seventies with acute or convalescent COVID-19. CDR3s include the opening cysteine and the closing phenylalanine or tryptophan. D genes are given only for firm matches. A row's size may be missing; if present it is once, few, many or a size class.

D gene: TRBD1
V gene: TRBV7-8
J gene: TRBJ1-5
CDR3 length: 17
clone size: NA
CDR3 DNA: TGTGCCAGCAGCCTAAGGGGGGACAGCCATAGCAATCAGCCCCAGCATTTT
CDR3 protein: CASSLRGDSHSNQPQHF

D gene: NA
V gene: TRBV4-2
J gene: TRBJ1-5
CDR3 length: 15
clone size: NA
CDR3 DNA: TGTGCCAGCAGCCAAGATCTTAGCAGCAATCAGCCCCAGCATTTT
CDR3 protein: CASSQDLSSNQPQHF

D gene: NA
V gene: TRBV28
J gene: TRBJ2-7
CDR3 length: 15
clone size: NA
CDR3 DNA: TGTGCCAGCAGTTTAGGGGGAGGGGGTGAAAGGGAGCAGTACTTC
CDR3 protein: CASSLGGGGEREQYF

D gene: TRBD2
V gene: TRBV5-8
J gene: TRBJ2-2
CDR3 length: 17
clone size: once
CDR3 DNA: TGTGCCAGCAGCTTGGCTAGCACTAGCGGTCGCACCGGGGAGCTGTTTTTT
CDR3 protein: CASSLASTSGRTGELFF

D gene: TRBD2
V gene: TRBV3-1/TRBV3-2
J gene: TRBJ2-7
CDR3 length: 14
clone size: NA
CDR3 DNA: TGTGCCAGCAGCCAGGGAGCGGGACCCTACGAGCAGTACTTC
CDR3 protein: CASSQGAGPYEQYF

D gene: TRBD1
V gene: TRBV4-1
J gene: TRBJ1-5
CDR3 length: 15
clone size: NA
CDR3 DNA: TGCGCCAGCAGCCTCCGGGACAGGGACAATCAGCCCCAGCATTTT
CDR3 protein: CASSLRDRDNQPQHF

D gene: NA
V gene: TRBV21-1
J gene: TRBJ1-1
CDR3 length: 16
clone size: NA
CDR3 DNA: TGTGCCAGCAGCAAAGGACAGGGGAACATGAACACTGAAGCTTTCTTT
CDR3 protein: CASSKGQGNMNTEAFF

D gene: TRBD2
V gene: TRBV5-1
J gene: TRBJ2-2
CDR3 length: 17
clone size: NA
CDR3 DNA: TGCGCCAGCAGCCCCCGCGGGGGGATTGGAAACACCGGGGAGCTGTTTTTT
CDR3 protein: CASSPRGGIGNTGELFF

D gene: NA
V gene: TRBV4-1
J gene: TRBJ1-3
CDR3 length: 15
clone size: NA
CDR3 DNA: TGCGCCAGCAGCCAAGAGGGCAGGGGCGGAAACACCATATATTTT
CDR3 protein: CASSQEGRGGNTIYF

D gene: TRBD1
V gene: TRBV30
J gene: TRBJ1-2
CDR3 length: 15
clone size: NA
CDR3 DNA: TGTGCCTGGAAGAATAGGGGGCAGGTGGGGTTAAGCTACACCTTC
CDR3 protein: CAWKNRGQVGLSYTF

D gene: TRBD1
V gene: TRBV28
J gene: TRBJ1-4
CDR3 length: 14
clone size: NA
CDR3 DNA: TGTGCCAGCAGTTCCGGACAGGCTTGGGAAAAACTGTTTTTT
CDR3 protein: CASSSGQAWEKLFF

D gene: TRBD1
V gene: TRBV10-3
J gene: TRBJ1-1
CDR3 length: 16
clone size: once
CDR3 DNA: TGTGCCATCAGTGAATCCCGGGACAGGGGAAGTACTGAAGCTTTCTTT
CDR3 protein: CAISESRDRGSTEAFF

D gene: NA
V gene: TRBV2
J gene: TRBJ1-3
CDR3 length: 13
clone size: few
CDR3 DNA: TGTGCCAGCAGTTCCCACTCTGGAAACACCATATATTTT
CDR3 protein: CASSSHSGNTIYF

D gene: TRBD2
V gene: TRBV15
J gene: TRBJ2-3
CDR3 length: 16
clone size: NA
CDR3 DNA: TGTGCCACCAGCAGATCCCTAGCGGAAAGCACAGATACGCAGTATTTT
CDR3 protein: CATSRSLAESTDTQYF

D gene: TRBD1
V gene: TRBV11-2
J gene: TRBJ1-1
CDR3 length: 14
clone size: NA
CDR3 DNA: TGTGCCAGCAGCTGGGGACAGGGGAGTACTGAAGCTTTCTTT
CDR3 protein: CASSWGQGSTEAFF

D gene: TRBD1
V gene: TRBV5-4
J gene: TRBJ2-1
CDR3 length: 15
clone size: NA
CDR3 DNA: TGTGCCAGCAGCAAGGACAGGGGGGGTTTCAATGAGCAGTTCTTC
CDR3 protein: CASSKDRGGFNEQFF

D gene: TRBD1
V gene: TRBV3-1/TRBV3-2
J gene: TRBJ1-1
CDR3 length: 15
clone size: NA
CDR3 DNA: TGTGCCAGCAGCCAATATGCCCAACAGGGGAAGGAAGCTTTCTTT
CDR3 protein: CASSQYAQQGKEAFF

D gene: NA
V gene: TRBV25-1
J gene: TRBJ1-5
CDR3 length: 14
clone size: once
CDR3 DNA: TGTGCCAGCAGTGAGAGGCAGGGCAGTCGGCCCCAGCATTTT
CDR3 protein: CASSERQGSRPQHF

D gene: NA
V gene: TRBV6-5
J gene: TRBJ1-1
CDR3 length: 13
clone size: NA
CDR3 DNA: TGTGCCAGCAGCGGACTGATGAACACTGAAGCTTTCTTT
CDR3 protein: CASSGLMNTEAFF

D gene: TRBD1
V gene: TRBV28
J gene: TRBJ1-2
CDR3 length: 13
clone size: NA
CDR3 DNA: TGTGCCAGCAGTTCCGACAGGGGCTATGGCTACACCTTC
CDR3 protein: CASSSDRGYGYTF

D gene: NA
V gene: TRBV7-9
J gene: TRBJ2-7
CDR3 length: 14
clone size: NA
CDR3 DNA: TGTGCCAGCAGCTTAGGGACAGCACCCTACGAGCAGTACTTC
CDR3 protein: CASSLGTAPYEQYF

D gene: TRBD2
V gene: TRBV11-3
J gene: TRBJ2-5
CDR3 length: 13
clone size: once
CDR3 DNA: TGTGCCAGCAGCCCTGGGGGGGGAGAGACCCAGTACTTC
CDR3 protein: CASSPGGGETQYF

D gene: TRBD1
V gene: TRBV28
J gene: TRBJ1-1
CDR3 length: 13
clone size: NA
CDR3 DNA: TGTGCCAGCAGGCAAACAGGGGGCACTGAAGCTTTCTTT
CDR3 protein: CASRQTGGTEAFF

D gene: NA
V gene: TRBV27
J gene: TRBJ1-1
CDR3 length: 14
clone size: NA
CDR3 DNA: TGTGCCAGCAGTACTTCAATTCTCCACACTGAAGCTTTCTTT
CDR3 protein: CASSTSILHTEAFF

D gene: NA
V gene: TRBV6-1
J gene: TRBJ2-1
CDR3 length: 15
clone size: NA
CDR3 DNA: TGTGCCAGCAGTGAAACTTTCCTCTACAGCAATGAGCAGTTCTTC
CDR3 protein: CASSETFLYSNEQFF

D gene: TRBD1
V gene: TRBV10-3
J gene: TRBJ1-4
CDR3 length: 14
clone size: NA
CDR3 DNA: TGTGCCATCAGCGGGACAGGCCTTAATGAAAAACTGTTTTTT
CDR3 protein: CAISGTGLNEKLFF

D gene: NA
V gene: TRBV18
J gene: TRBJ1-1
CDR3 length: 14
clone size: NA
CDR3 DNA: TGTGCCAGCTCATCGGGGAGGGAGAACACTGAAGCTTTCTTT
CDR3 protein: CASSSGRENTEAFF

D gene: TRBD1
V gene: TRBV5-1
J gene: TRBJ1-2
CDR3 length: 18
clone size: NA
CDR3 DNA: TGCGCCAGCAGCTTGGCCCCCGGGACAGGGGGCGTCATTGGTGGCTACACCTTC
CDR3 protein: CASSLAPGTGGVIGGYTF

D gene: TRBD2
V gene: TRBV6-1
J gene: TRBJ2-5
CDR3 length: 16
clone size: NA
CDR3 DNA: TGTGCCAGCAGTGAAGTAGCGGGGGCGTTCCAAGAGACCCAGTACTTC
CDR3 protein: CASSEVAGAFQETQYF

D gene: NA
V gene: TRBV5-1
J gene: TRBJ1-5
CDR3 length: 15
clone size: NA
CDR3 DNA: TGCGCCAGCAGACTCTCTGGGAGGGGAGATCAGCCCCAGCATTTT
CDR3 protein: CASRLSGRGDQPQHF

D gene: TRBD1
V gene: TRBV3-1/TRBV3-2
J gene: TRBJ1-5
CDR3 length: 17
clone size: NA
CDR3 DNA: TGTGCCAGCAGCCAAGATAGTTGGAGACAGGGCGATCAGCCCCAGCATTTT
CDR3 protein: CASSQDSWRQGDQPQHF

D gene: TRBD2
V gene: TRBV7-9
J gene: TRBJ2-5
CDR3 length: 14
clone size: NA
CDR3 DNA: TGTGCCAGCAGCTCGACGGCGGGAGAGGAGACCCAGTACTTC
CDR3 protein: CASSSTAGEETQYF

D gene: TRBD2
V gene: TRBV5-4
J gene: TRBJ2-2
CDR3 length: 16
clone size: NA
CDR3 DNA: TGTGCCAGCAGCTCAGGACTAGCGGGGAGGACCGGGGAGCTGTTTTTT
CDR3 protein: CASSSGLAGRTGELFF

D gene: TRBD1
V gene: TRBV9
J gene: TRBJ1-3
CDR3 length: 16
clone size: NA
CDR3 DNA: TGTGCCAGCAGCGTAGGGACAGGGATCGGTGGAAACACCATATATTTT
CDR3 protein: CASSVGTGIGGNTIYF

D gene: TRBD1
V gene: TRBV5-8
J gene: TRBJ1-5
CDR3 length: 15
clone size: NA
CDR3 DNA: TGTGCCAGCAGCCCAGGACAGGGAGACAATCAGCCCCAGCATTTT
CDR3 protein: CASSPGQGDNQPQHF

D gene: NA
V gene: TRBV25-1
J gene: TRBJ1-6
CDR3 length: 15
clone size: NA
CDR3 DNA: TGTGCCAGCAGTGCCTCGGACTCTTATAATTCACCCCTCCACTTT
CDR3 protein: CASSASDSYNSPLHF

D gene: NA
V gene: TRBV7-9
J gene: TRBJ1-1
CDR3 length: 15
clone size: few
CDR3 DNA: TGTGCCAGCAGCTTAGATTGGCTCAAGAACACTGAAGCTTTCTTT
CDR3 protein: CASSLDWLKNTEAFF

D gene: NA
V gene: TRBV4-3
J gene: TRBJ2-7
CDR3 length: 16
clone size: many
CDR3 DNA: TGCGCCAGCAGCCAAGGGACCGCGGGACAGACCTACGAGCAGTACTTC
CDR3 protein: CASSQGTAGQTYEQYF

D gene: NA
V gene: TRBV6-1
J gene: TRBJ1-2
CDR3 length: 11
clone size: NA
CDR3 DNA: TGTGCCAGCAGTGAAGTATATGGCTACACCTTC
CDR3 protein: CASSEVYGYTF

D gene: TRBD1
V gene: TRBV7-9
J gene: TRBJ1-6
CDR3 length: 17
clone size: NA
CDR3 DNA: TGTGCCAGCAGCTTATGGACAGGGGCTCCCTATAATTCACCCCTCCACTTT
CDR3 protein: CASSLWTGAPYNSPLHF

D gene: NA
V gene: TRBV29-1
J gene: TRBJ1-1
CDR3 length: 12
clone size: NA
CDR3 DNA: TGCAGCGCCTCCTACGGGAACACTGAAGCTTTCTTT
CDR3 protein: CSASYGNTEAFF

D gene: TRBD2
V gene: TRBV5-4
J gene: TRBJ2-3
CDR3 length: 15
clone size: NA
CDR3 DNA: TGTGCCAGCCAAAGAAGACTAGCGGAAACAGATACGCAGTATTTT
CDR3 protein: CASQRRLAETDTQYF

D gene: NA
V gene: TRBV27
J gene: TRBJ1-1
CDR3 length: 16
clone size: NA
CDR3 DNA: TGTGCCAGCAGCGGGTTAAATTTCAGGGGGAACACTGAAGCTTTCTTT
CDR3 protein: CASSGLNFRGNTEAFF

D gene: NA
V gene: TRBV7-2
J gene: TRBJ1-3
CDR3 length: 15
clone size: NA
CDR3 DNA: TGTGCCAGCAGCAGAGAAGCTTACCCTGGAAACACCATATATTTT
CDR3 protein: CASSREAYPGNTIYF

D gene: TRBD1
V gene: TRBV9
J gene: TRBJ1-5
CDR3 length: 14
clone size: NA
CDR3 DNA: TGTGCCAGCAGCGCAAGACAGGGGGATCAGCCCCAGCATTTT
CDR3 protein: CASSARQGDQPQHF

D gene: NA
V gene: TRBV7-9
J gene: TRBJ1-5
CDR3 length: 14
clone size: NA
CDR3 DNA: TGTGCCAGCAGCTTACCGGGGTCCAATCAGCCCCAGCATTTT
CDR3 protein: CASSLPGSNQPQHF

D gene: TRBD1
V gene: TRBV7-8
J gene: TRBJ1-1
CDR3 length: 16
clone size: NA
CDR3 DNA: TGTGCCAGCAGCTTATCCCCAGGGGGTCAGAACACTGAAGCTTTCTTT
CDR3 protein: CASSLSPGGQNTEAFF

D gene: TRBD1
V gene: TRBV7-2
J gene: TRBJ2-2
CDR3 length: 15
clone size: NA
CDR3 DNA: TGTGCCAGCAGCCAGGGACAGGCGAACACCGGGGAGCTGTTTTTT
CDR3 protein: CASSQGQANTGELFF

D gene: NA
V gene: TRBV2
J gene: TRBJ2-2
CDR3 length: 16
clone size: NA
CDR3 DNA: TGTGCCAGCAGGATTCTTGGGGGAGGTAACACCGGGGAGCTGTTTTTT
CDR3 protein: CASRILGGGNTGELFF

D gene: TRBD1
V gene: TRBV4-2
J gene: TRBJ2-7
CDR3 length: 15
clone size: few
CDR3 DNA: TGTGCCAGCAGCCAAGGGACAGGGGGCTCCTACGAGCAGTACTTC
CDR3 protein: CASSQGTGGSYEQYF

D gene: NA
V gene: TRBV7-2
J gene: TRBJ1-2
CDR3 length: 15
clone size: once
CDR3 DNA: TGTGCCAGCAGCTTAGGGCCCGGGACTAACTATGGCTACACCTTC
CDR3 protein: CASSLGPGTNYGYTF

D gene: TRBD1
V gene: TRBV5-1
J gene: TRBJ1-1
CDR3 length: 14
clone size: NA
CDR3 DNA: TGCGCCAGCAGCCCACAGGGGAGTGGCACTGAAGCTTTCTTT
CDR3 protein: CASSPQGSGTEAFF

D gene: TRBD1
V gene: TRBV7-2
J gene: TRBJ1-3
CDR3 length: 15
clone size: few
CDR3 DNA: TGTGCCAGCAGCGGATGGACAGGGACTGGAAACACCATATATTTT
CDR3 protein: CASSGWTGTGNTIYF

D gene: TRBD2
V gene: TRBV4-2
J gene: TRBJ2-1
CDR3 length: 15
clone size: NA
CDR3 DNA: TGTGCCAGCAGCCTGCTACAAGTTACTAGCGGGGAGCAGTTCTTC
CDR3 protein: CASSLLQVTSGEQFF

D gene: TRBD2
V gene: TRBV18
J gene: TRBJ2-4
CDR3 length: 17
clone size: NA
CDR3 DNA: TGTGCCAGCTCCCCTACTCTTTTAGCGGGAACCAAAAACATTCAGTACTTC
CDR3 protein: CASSPTLLAGTKNIQYF

D gene: TRBD2
V gene: TRBV11-2
J gene: TRBJ2-3
CDR3 length: 15
clone size: NA
CDR3 DNA: TGTGCCAGCAGCGCGGGACTAGCTGGCACAGATACGCAGTATTTT
CDR3 protein: CASSAGLAGTDTQYF

D gene: NA
V gene: TRBV19
J gene: TRBJ1-1
CDR3 length: 13
clone size: NA
CDR3 DNA: TGTGCCAGTAGTACGACATTGAACACTGAAGCTTTCTTT
CDR3 protein: CASSTTLNTEAFF

D gene: NA
V gene: TRBV5-1
J gene: TRBJ2-3
CDR3 length: 14
clone size: NA
CDR3 DNA: TGCGCCAGCAGCACGTGGGGGGAAGGAGATACGCAGTATTTT
CDR3 protein: CASSTWGEGDTQYF

D gene: TRBD1
V gene: TRBV3-1/TRBV3-2
J gene: TRBJ1-1
CDR3 length: 14
clone size: NA
CDR3 DNA: TGTGCCAGCAGCCAAGCAGGGGGCAACACTGAAGCTTTCTTT
CDR3 protein: CASSQAGGNTEAFF

D gene: NA
V gene: TRBV29-1
J gene: TRBJ1-1
CDR3 length: 11
clone size: NA
CDR3 DNA: TGCAGCGTCCCCAGCACTACGACAGCTTTCTTT
CDR3 protein: CSVPSTTTAFF